This TCR beta chain came from a study of persistence of HIV-infected CD4 T cells. Study-level background: The sample holds CD4+ T cells responsive to CMV or HIV-1 Gag.

Notes on this clone: What it recognizes is unknown.

Overlapping HIV-1 Gag 15-mer peptides at 1 ug per peptide per mL were used. CD40L-negative CD69-negative CD45RO-high memory CD4+ T cells were sorted as populations depleted of antigen-responding cells. Anti-CD28/CD49d costimulation, CD40-blocking antibody and enfuvirtide were given to CD8-depleted PBMCs for 15 to 20 hours. Sequencing used immunoSEQ version 4 in survey mode. Produced via immunoSEQ multiplex PCR; TCRdb's table is partial and in-frame only. The table lists around 39,000 clones, approximately 85% of them singletons. Study-wide findings and caveats: Antigen-responding cells were enriched for degenerate expanded CDR3beta sequences. CMV- and Gag-responding cells had lower TCRbeta richness than CD3/CD28-responding cells.

The CDR3 runs to 16 residues. With 4 bases removed from V and 3 bases from J, the gap between germline ends came to 15 bases. CDR1 is MGHRA, CDR2 YSYEKL, per germline. Here the sequenced sample was cultured CD4+ T cells from PBMCs, taken from a patient who received antiretroviral therapy. The rearrangement links TRBV4-1 to TRBJ2-2; TRBD2 might be the D (7 bases). This TCR was recovered from an adult with HIV. The donor label of this sample is uncertain. CDR3 sequence reads: CASSLSGGADTGELFF. The CDR3 region has the DNA TGCGCCAGCAGCCTCTCTGGGGGGGCAGACACCGGGGAGCTGTTTTTT.